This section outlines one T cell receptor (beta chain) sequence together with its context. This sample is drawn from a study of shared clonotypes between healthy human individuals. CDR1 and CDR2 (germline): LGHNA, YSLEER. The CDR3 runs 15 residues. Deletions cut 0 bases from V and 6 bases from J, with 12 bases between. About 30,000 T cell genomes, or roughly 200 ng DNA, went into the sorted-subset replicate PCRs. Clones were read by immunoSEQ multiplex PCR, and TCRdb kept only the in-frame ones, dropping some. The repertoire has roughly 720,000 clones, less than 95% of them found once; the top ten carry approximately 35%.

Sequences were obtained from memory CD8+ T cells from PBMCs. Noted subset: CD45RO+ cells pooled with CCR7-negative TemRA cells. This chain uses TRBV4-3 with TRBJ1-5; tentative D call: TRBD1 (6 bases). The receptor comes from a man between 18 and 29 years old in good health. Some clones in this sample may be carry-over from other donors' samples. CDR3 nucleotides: TGCGCCAGCAGCCAAGACCTTGGACAGACTCAGCCCCAGCATTTT. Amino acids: CASSQDLGQTQPQHF.